This TCR beta chain comes out of a study of T cell changes during pregnancy in multiple sclerosis. The length of the CDR3 is 15 residues. Germline CDR1 is MNHEY and CDR2 is SVGAGI. Trimming cost V 6 bases and J 4 bases; bases outside gene matches: 9. Here immunoSEQ multiplex PCR was the method, and the copy in TCRdb shows in-frame clones only, minus some. The table records over 50,000 clones, about 92% of them present only once. The source material was peripheral blood, sampled in the second trimester of pregnancy. The sequence came from a female donor with multiple sclerosis, enrolled in a pregnancy study. This chain uses TRBV6-5 with TRBJ2-5; the match to TRBD2 covers 9 bases. CDR3 sequence: CASSPLAGAPETQYF. CDR3 sequence (DNA): TGTGCCAGCAGCCCATTAGCGGGAGCCCCAGAGACCCAGTACTTC.